The 16 T cell receptor beta chains presented below share a single source sample, sequenced in a study of T cells in Graves' hyperthyroidism and ophthalmopathy. RNA transcripts gave rise to amplified TCR beta CDR3 regions. The study used the HTBI primer set for a first-round RT-PCR of the TCR CDR3. One entry per CDR3 protein results from TCRdb running MiXCR on the multiplex PCR reads. The sample contains around 340,000 distinct CDR3 sequences, about 15% of which appear only once. Sequencing input: blood. These receptors all stem from a woman under 40 with Graves' hyperthyroidism that later progressed to Graves' ophthalmopathy.

As regards this clonotype: One end of the junction does not line up with germline, which may come from a read error. The chain uses TRBV6-5 and TRBJ1-1; a weak D match, TRBD1 (6 bases). There are 16 residues in the CDR3. Germline-derived CDR1 and CDR2 are MNHEY and SVGAGI. The CDR3 sequence is CASSYRPGELNAEAFF. In nucleotides, the CDR3 is TGTGCCAGCAGTTACAGGCCAGGGGAGTTGAACGCTGAAGCTTTCTTT.

This chain joins TRBV5-1 and TRBJ1-4, with D possibly TRBD1 on 5 matching bases. Trimming shortened V by 0 bases and J by 5 bases, and 17 bases separated the two germline ends. The CDR3 covers 17 residues. Looked up from germline, CDR1 is SGHRS and CDR2 is YFSETQ. The CDR3, as DNA: TGCGCCAGCAGCTTGGCTCTGGGTACAGGCGGCAATGAAAAACTGTTTTTT. It yields the protein CASSLALGTGGNEKLFF.

This clonotype was counted many times. The J gene is TRBJ2-1, the V gene TRBV30; the match to TRBD2 covers 10 bases. Per germline, CDR1 GTSNPN and CDR2 SVGIG (reference sequence). The CDR3 sequence is 16 residues long. Losses at the gene ends were 0 bases for V and 0 bases for J; bases not matched to a gene: 2. The CDR3 DNA follows: TGTGCCTGGAGTGTTTCTAGCGGGGGCTCCTACAATGAGCAGTTCTTC. It encodes CAWSVSSGGSYNEQFF.

In this sample, this clonotype turned up many times. The CDR3 is CASRPKSTDTQYF. In DNA form, the CDR3 reads TGTGCCAGCAGACCAAAGAGCACAGATACGCAGTATTTT. J is TRBJ2-3 and V is TRBV11-2; no definite D call. CDR1 and CDR2 from the germline V gene are SGHAT and FQNNGV. With 6 bases removed from V and 0 bases from J, the gap between germline ends came to 7 bases. This CDR3 region has 13 residues.

The sample holds many counts of this clonotype. CDR3 sequence (DNA): TGTGCCAGTAGTACGGGACAGGGCATCACTGAAGCTTTCTTT. This codes for CASSTGQGITEAFF. The gene calls are TRBV19 and TRBJ1-1; the match to TRBD1 covers 9 bases. V trimming: 4 bases; J trimming: 4 bases; junction bases outside the gene matches: 4. Germline CDR1 and CDR2: LNHDA and SQIVND (reference sequence). This CDR3 region has 14 residues.

The chain has TRBV6-1 and TRBJ1-4; a possible D gene is TRBD1 (6 bases). V was trimmed by 7 bases and J by 8 bases, leaving 20 bases between them. Germline values: CDR1 MNHNS, CDR2 SASEGT. This CDR3 comprises 15 residues. CDR3 DNA: TGTGCCAGCAAAAAACAGGGAACCGGGATGGAAAAACTGTTTTTT. This sequence encodes CASKKQGTGMEKLFF.

This clonotype was seen repeatedly, ten times or more. The J gene is TRBJ1-5, the V gene TRBV20-1; 7 bases are shared with TRBD1. Looked up from germline, CDR1 is DFQATT and CDR2 is SNEGSKA (reference sequence). CDR3 length: 15 amino acids. J lost 0 bases, V lost 6 bases, and 8 bases had no gene match. The CDR3 is CSAGGTGYSNQPQHF. Written as DNA, the CDR3 is TGCAGTGCAGGGGGCACAGGTTATAGCAATCAGCCCCAGCATTTT.

Many counts were recorded for this clonotype. The chain employs TRBV12-3 or TRBV12-4 and TRBJ1-3; a weak D match, TRBD1 (5 bases). V gave up 2 bases and J gave up 0 bases, with 8 bases separating them. The CDR3 has 15 amino acids. The CDR3 sequence is CASSLKGFSGNTIYF. The CDR3 coding sequence is TGTGCCAGCAGTTTAAAGGGGTTCTCTGGAAACACCATATATTTT.

This clonotype showed up many times. The CDR3 loop is CASMPGLTHTDTQYF. DNA for the CDR3: TGTGCCAGCATGCCGGGACTAACACACACAGATACGCAGTATTTT. J is TRBJ2-3 and V is TRBV2, with 7 bases fitting TRBD2. Germline trimming cut 7 bases from V and 2 bases from J; bases unmatched to any gene: 9. The CDR3 loop spans 15 amino acids. CDR1 SNHLY and CDR2 FYNNEI come from the germline V gene.

This clonotype has only a few counts. The chain carries TRBV19 and TRBJ1-1; D uncertain. Per the germline V gene, CDR1 is LNHDA and CDR2 is SQIVND (reference sequence). The CDR3 runs 17 residues. Trimming stripped 1 base from V and 1 base from J, with 16 bases between. The CDR3 here is CASSIAPGRPANTEAFF. The CDR3, as DNA: TGTGCCAGTAGTATAGCCCCTGGGCGGCCAGCGAACACTGAAGCTTTCTTT.

On this clonotype itself: A read error may explain this, as a much larger clone is one base away. The chain links TRBV7-9 to TRBJ2-7; 13 bases agree with TRBD2. CDR3 length equals 21 residues. J gave up 4 bases and V 4 bases, and 22 bases lay outside the gene matches. Looked up from germline, CDR1 is SEHNR and CDR2 is FQNEAQ (reference sequence). Written as DNA, the CDR3 is TGTGCCAGCAGCTCCCAGGGGCCGGGACTAGCGGGAATACTATGCTCGTACGAGCAGTACTTC. Translated: CASSSQGPGLAGILCSYEQYF. The full variable domain, rest sourced from reference TRBV7-9 and TRBJ2-7, is DTGVSQNPRHKITKRGQNVTFRCDPISEHNRLYWYRQTLGQGPEFLTYFQNEAQLEKSRLLSDRFSAERPKGSFSTLEIQRTEQGDSAMYLCASSSQGPGLAGILCSYEQYFGPGTRLTVT.

This clonotype was counted a few times. The V and J genes are TRBV3-1 and TRBJ2-1; D might be TRBD2 (5 bases). The germline V gene encodes CDR1 LGHDT and CDR2 YNNKEL (reference sequence). Trimming took 2 bases from V and 0 from J, leaving 8 bases between them. The CDR3 runs to 15 residues. In nucleotides, the CDR3 is TGTGCCAGCAGCCAAACTAGGAGCTCCTACAATGAGCAGTTCTTC. Translated: CASSQTRSSYNEQFF.

This clonotype is a singleton in its sample. This chain links TRBV11-2 with TRBJ2-1; 10 bases line up with TRBD2. V dropped 5 bases and J dropped 5; count of bases not matched to a gene: 6. CDR1 is SGHAT, CDR2 FQNNGV, per germline. CDR3 length: 15 amino acids. CDR3 amino acids: CASSPLAGADNEQFF. DNA for the CDR3: TGTGCCAGCAGCCCGCTAGCGGGAGCGGACAATGAGCAGTTCTTC.

The chain employs TRBV28 and TRBJ2-1; unclear D gene. CDR3 length: 17 residues. Trimming shortened V by 2 bases and J by 4 bases, and 18 bases separated the two germline ends. Germline CDR1 reads MDHEN; CDR2 reads SYDVKM. The CDR3 bases are TGTGCCAGCAGTTTACGGGCCTTCGGCAGGTCTTACAATGAGCAGTTCTTC. Its translation is CASSLRAFGRSYNEQFF.

This clonotype has ten or more counts. This rearrangement joins TRBV18 to TRBJ1-4, with a weak D call TRBD1 (6 bases). The germline gives CDR1 KGHSH, CDR2 LQKENI. This CDR3 region has 16 residues. V lost 4 bases, J lost 8 bases, and 20 bases lay in between. CDR3 DNA sequence: TGTGCCAGCTCACGGTCCATCAGGGGCCTTGGGGAAAAACTGTTTTTT. Protein: CASSRSIRGLGEKLFF.

The sample holds a few counts of this clonotype. The rearrangement joins TRBV29-1 to TRBJ1-5; 7 bases are shared with TRBD1. Germline assignment: CDR1 SQVTM and CDR2 ANQGSEA. The V segment lost 6 bases and the J segment 4 bases; nucleotides outside the gene matches: 6. CDR3 length: 13 residues. CDR3 coding DNA: TGCAGCGTCCAGACAGGGCCGAATCAGCCCCAGCATTTT. This gives the protein CSVQTGPNQPQHF.